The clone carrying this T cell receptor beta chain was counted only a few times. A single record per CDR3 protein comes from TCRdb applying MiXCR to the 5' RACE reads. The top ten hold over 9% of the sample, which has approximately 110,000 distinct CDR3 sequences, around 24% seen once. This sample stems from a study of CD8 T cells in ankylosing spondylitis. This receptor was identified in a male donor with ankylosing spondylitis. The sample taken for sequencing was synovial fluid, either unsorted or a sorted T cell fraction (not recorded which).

The CDR3 loop reads CASSYEQGLYNEQFF. The CDR3, as DNA: TGTGCCAGCAGTTATGAACAGGGACTCTACAATGAGCAGTTCTTC. The V call is TRBV27, the J call TRBJ2-1; D may be TRBD1 or TRBD2 (6 bases each). This CDR3 has 15 amino acids. Trimming removed 4 bases at V and 3 bases at J, with 13 bases between. Germline V gives CDR1 MNHEY, CDR2 SMNVEV (reference sequence).